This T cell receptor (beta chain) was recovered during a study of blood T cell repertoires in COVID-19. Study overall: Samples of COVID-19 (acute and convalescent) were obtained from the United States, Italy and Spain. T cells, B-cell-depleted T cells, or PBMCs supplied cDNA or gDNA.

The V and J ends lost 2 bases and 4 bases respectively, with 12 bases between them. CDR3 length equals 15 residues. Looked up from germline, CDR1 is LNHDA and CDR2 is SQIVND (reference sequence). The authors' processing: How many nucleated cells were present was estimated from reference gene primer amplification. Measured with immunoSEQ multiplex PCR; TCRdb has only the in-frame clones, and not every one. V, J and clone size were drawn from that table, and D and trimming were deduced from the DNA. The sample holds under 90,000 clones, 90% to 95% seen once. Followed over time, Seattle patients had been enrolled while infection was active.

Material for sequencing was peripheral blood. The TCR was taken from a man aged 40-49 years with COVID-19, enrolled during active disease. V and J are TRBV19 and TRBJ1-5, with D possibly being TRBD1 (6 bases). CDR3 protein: CASSIRDIRNQPQHF. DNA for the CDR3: TGTGCCAGTAGTATACGGGACATAAGGAATCAGCCCCAGCATTTT. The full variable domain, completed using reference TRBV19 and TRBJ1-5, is DGGITQSPKYLFRKEGQNVTLSCEQNLNHDAMYWYRQDPGQGLRLIYYSQIVNDFQKGDIAEGYSVSREKKESFPLTVTSAQKNPTAFYLCASSIRDIRNQPQHFGDGTRLSIL.